Presented here are 14 T cell receptor beta chains from one specimen sequenced in a study of blood T cell repertoires in COVID-19 (TCRdb year 2020). The method was the immunoSEQ multiplex PCR assay. TCRdb provides this immuneACCESS table in a form limited to in-frame rearrangements. Some clones are lacking; in checked studies, under half of them reflect an unresolved V gene, and why the rest are absent is not known. Across this sample there are around 25,000 clones, with around 90% seen only once. Less than 9.5% of the sample is taken by the ten largest. The source material was peripheral blood. These receptors were taken from a woman aged 45-65 years with active COVID-19.

This clone was found once. The genes are TRBV15 and TRBJ2-7; a possible D gene is TRBD2 (5 bases). CDR3 length: 15 amino acids. Trimming shortened V by 1 base and J by 2 bases, and 12 bases separated the two germline ends. Germline CDR1 is LNHNV and CDR2 is YYDKDF (reference sequence). This chain's CDR3 is CATSRGSGITYEQYF. CDR3 nucleotides: TGTGCCACCAGCAGAGGTTCGGGAATAACCTACGAGCAGTACTTC.

The chain has TRBV27 and TRBJ1-1, with no clear D. Germline loops: CDR1 MNHEY, CDR2 SMNVEV (reference sequence). Trimming took 6 bases from V and 1 from J, leaving 9 bases between them. This CDR3 has 13 amino acids. The CDR3 nucleotides read TGTGCCAGCAGCTACCGGGGGAACACTGAAGCTTTCTTT. The encoded protein is CASSYRGNTEAFF.

The rearrangement links TRBV14 to TRBJ1-1; D gene uncertain. The germline V gene encodes CDR1 SGHDN and CDR2 FVKESK. CDR3 size: 15 residues. V was cut by 0 bases and J by 5 bases, with 13 bases left in between. CDR3 DNA sequence: TGTGCCAGCAGCCAAGATCTGGCGGGGTGGACTGAAGCTTTCTTT. It yields the protein CASSQDLAGWTEAFF.

This rearrangement joins TRBV25-1 to TRBJ1-2; D ambiguous. The germline V gene has CDR1 MGHDK and CDR2 SYGVNS. The CDR3 loop spans 12 amino acids. V lost 2 bases, J lost 4 bases, and 5 bases lay in between. This CDR3 reads CASSERSYGYTF. Written as DNA, the CDR3 is TGTGCCAGCAGTGAACGCAGCTATGGCTACACCTTC.

This clone has more than one count but fewer than ten. Other DNA variants within this sample encode the same CDR3. This chain links TRBV9 with TRBJ1-2; D remains unclear. The CDR3 spans 12 residues. Germline V gene lookup returns CDR1 SGDLS and CDR2 YYNGEE. The ends were cut back, 4 bases at V and 0 bases at J, with 4 bases in the middle. The CDR3, as DNA: TGTGCCAGCAGCCCCTCTAACTATGGCTACACCTTC. This sequence encodes CASSPSNYGYTF.

The V and J genes are TRBV11-1 and TRBJ2-7; D perhaps matches TRBD1 (5 bases). Germline V lookup: CDR1 SGHAT, CDR2 FQDESV (reference sequence). Trimming removed 1 base at V and 0 bases at J, with 10 bases between. CDR3 length: 15 residues. DNA for the CDR3: TGTGCCAGCAGCTTAGACAGGTCCTTCTCCTACGAGCAGTACTTC. This encodes CASSLDRSFSYEQYF.

This clone was picked up a small number of times. The chain carries TRBV7-6 and TRBJ2-7; 10 bases fit TRBD2. Germline lookup yields CDR1 SGHVS and CDR2 FNYEAQ. This CDR3 spans 15 amino acids. With 4 bases clipped from V and 3 bases from J, the junction kept 6 bases outside the gene matches. CDR3 bases: TGTGCCAGCAGCTCCCATAGCGGGAGGCGCTACGAGCAGTACTTC. Translated: CASSSHSGRRYEQYF.

CDR3 loop: CASSYLEEVYGYGYTF. The DNA for the CDR3 is TGTGCCAGCAGTTACCTCGAGGAGGTTTACGGCTATGGCTACACCTTC. The chain combines TRBV6-5 with TRBJ1-2; D is unclear. Germline V gives CDR1 MNHEY, CDR2 SVGAGI. The CDR3 totals 16 residues. V dropped 2 bases and J dropped 4 bases, with 17 bases sitting between them.

The chain joins TRBV6-5 to TRBJ2-7; D possibly corresponds to TRBD1 (5 bases). V was cut by 6 bases and J by 0 bases, with 12 bases left in between. The CDR3 runs to 14 residues. Germline V gene lookup returns CDR1 MNHEY and CDR2 SVGAGI. The CDR3 DNA sequence: TGTGCCAGCAGCACCGACAGAGCCTCCTACGAGCAGTACTTC. This encodes CASSTDRASYEQYF.

The genes are TRBV10-3 and TRBJ1-1; possible D gene TRBD1, 6 bases. Germline V gene lookup returns CDR1 ENHRY and CDR2 SYGVKD. V was trimmed by 6 bases and J by 0 bases, leaving 11 bases between them. This CDR3 spans 14 amino acids. CDR3 protein: CAIRGRGMNTEAFF. For the CDR3, the DNA is TGTGCCATCAGGGGCAGGGGAATGAACACTGAAGCTTTCTTT.

The rearrangement uses TRBV27 and TRBJ2-5; 9 bases agree with TRBD2. This CDR3 comprises 13 residues. Germline assignment: CDR1 MNHEY and CDR2 SMNVEV (reference sequence). With V trimmed by 5 bases and J by 4 bases, 2 bases remained unmatched. The CDR3 sequence is CASSTLAGETQYF. The CDR3 DNA is TGTGCCAGCAGTACACTAGCGGGAGAGACCCAGTACTTC.

The chain links TRBV18 to TRBJ2-1; TRBD2 matches 10 bases. The CDR3 has 16 amino acids. V lost 5 bases, J lost 5 bases, and 9 bases stayed unmatched. Per germline, CDR1 KGHSH and CDR2 LQKENI. This chain's CDR3 is CASSSTRLAGDNEQFF. CDR3 DNA sequence: TGTGCCAGCTCATCCACGCGGCTAGCGGGAGACAATGAGCAGTTCTTC.

The V gene is TRBV19, the J gene TRBJ2-7, with 10 bases fitting TRBD2. The ends lost 5 bases at V and 4 bases at J; junction bases unmatched: 8. CDR1 and CDR2 (germline): LNHDA, SQIVND (reference sequence). This CDR3 region has 15 residues. The CDR3 region is CASSLAGTSAYEQYF. CDR3 in DNA: TGTGCCAGTAGTTTGGCCGGGACTAGCGCATACGAGCAGTACTTC.

This clone was observed a single time. V gene TRBV19 combines with J gene TRBJ2-5; D possibly corresponds to TRBD2 (6 bases). Between the trimmed V and J ends, which lost 5 bases and 3 bases, there was a span of 13 bases. The germline V gene encodes CDR1 LNHDA and CDR2 SQIVND (reference sequence). The CDR3 is 14 amino acids. CDR3 sequence reads: CASSVRGKEETQYF. The CDR3 DNA follows: TGTGCCAGTAGTGTCCGGGGGAAGGAAGAGACCCAGTACTTC.